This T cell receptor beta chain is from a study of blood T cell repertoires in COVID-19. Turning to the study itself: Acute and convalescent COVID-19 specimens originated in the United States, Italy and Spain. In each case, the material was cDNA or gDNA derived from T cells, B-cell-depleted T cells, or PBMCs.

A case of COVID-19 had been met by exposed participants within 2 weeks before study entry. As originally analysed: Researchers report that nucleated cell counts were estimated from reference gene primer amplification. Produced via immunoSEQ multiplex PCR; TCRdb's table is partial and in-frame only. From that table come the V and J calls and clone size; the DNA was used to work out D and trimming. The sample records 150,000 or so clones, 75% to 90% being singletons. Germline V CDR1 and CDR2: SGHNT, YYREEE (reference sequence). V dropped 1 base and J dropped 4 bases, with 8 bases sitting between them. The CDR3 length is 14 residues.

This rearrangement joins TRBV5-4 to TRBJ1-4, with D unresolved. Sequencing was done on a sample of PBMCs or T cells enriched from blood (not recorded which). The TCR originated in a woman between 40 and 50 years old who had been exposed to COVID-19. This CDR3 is CASSLPGVNEKLFF. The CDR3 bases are TGTGCCAGCAGCTTGCCAGGTGTTAATGAAAAACTGTTTTTT.